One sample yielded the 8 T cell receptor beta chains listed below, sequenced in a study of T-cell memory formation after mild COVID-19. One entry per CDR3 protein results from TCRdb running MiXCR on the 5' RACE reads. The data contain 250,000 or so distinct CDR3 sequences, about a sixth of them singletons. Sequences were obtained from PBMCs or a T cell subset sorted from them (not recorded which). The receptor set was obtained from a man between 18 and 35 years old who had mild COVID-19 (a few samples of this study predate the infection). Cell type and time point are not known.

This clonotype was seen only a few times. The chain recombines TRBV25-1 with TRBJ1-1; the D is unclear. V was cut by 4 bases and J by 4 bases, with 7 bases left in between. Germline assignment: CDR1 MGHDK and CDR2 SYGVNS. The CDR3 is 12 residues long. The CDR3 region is CASSGSGTEAFF. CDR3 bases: TGTGCCAGCAGTGGCAGCGGCACTGAAGCTTTCTTT.

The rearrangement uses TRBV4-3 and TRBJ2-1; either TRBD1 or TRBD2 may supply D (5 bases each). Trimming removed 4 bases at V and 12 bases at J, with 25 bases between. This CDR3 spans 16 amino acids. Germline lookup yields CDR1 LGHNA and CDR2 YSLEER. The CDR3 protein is CASSRTGAAGKEWQFF. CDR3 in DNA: TGCGCCAGCAGCCGCACTGGGGCGGCGGGCAAGGAGTGGCAGTTCTTC.

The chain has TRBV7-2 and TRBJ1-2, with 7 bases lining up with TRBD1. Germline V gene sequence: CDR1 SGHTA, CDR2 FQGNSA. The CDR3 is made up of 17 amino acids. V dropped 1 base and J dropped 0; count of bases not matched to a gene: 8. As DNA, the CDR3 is TGTGCCAGCAGCTTAGTACAGACAGGGAGAGCTAACTATGGCTACACCTTC. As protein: CASSLVQTGRANYGYTF.

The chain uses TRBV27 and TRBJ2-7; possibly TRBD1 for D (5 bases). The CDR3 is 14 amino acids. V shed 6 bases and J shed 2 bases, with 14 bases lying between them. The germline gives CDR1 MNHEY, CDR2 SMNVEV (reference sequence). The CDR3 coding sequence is TGTGCCAGCAGCGACAGCCGTACTCCCTACGAGCAGTACTTC. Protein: CASSDSRTPYEQYF.

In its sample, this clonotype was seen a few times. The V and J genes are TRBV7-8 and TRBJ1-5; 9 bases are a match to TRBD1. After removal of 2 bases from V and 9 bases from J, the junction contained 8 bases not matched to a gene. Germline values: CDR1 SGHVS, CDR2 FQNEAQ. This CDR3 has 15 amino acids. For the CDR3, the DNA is TGTGCCAGCAGCTTACCTGGACAGGGGACGGGGCCCCAGCATTTT. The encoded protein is CASSLPGQGTGPQHF.

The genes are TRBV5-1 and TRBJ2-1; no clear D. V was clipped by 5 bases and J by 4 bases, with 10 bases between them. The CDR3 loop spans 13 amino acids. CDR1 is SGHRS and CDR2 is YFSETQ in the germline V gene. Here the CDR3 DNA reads TGCGCCAGCAGGGCGGTCGATTACAATGAGCAGTTCTTC. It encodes CASRAVDYNEQFF.

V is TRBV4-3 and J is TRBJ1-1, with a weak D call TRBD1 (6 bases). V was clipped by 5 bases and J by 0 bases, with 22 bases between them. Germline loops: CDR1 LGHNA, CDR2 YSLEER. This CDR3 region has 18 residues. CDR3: CASSARWVGQIMNTEAFF. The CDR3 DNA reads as TGCGCCAGCAGCGCAAGATGGGTAGGACAGATCATGAACACTGAAGCTTTCTTT.

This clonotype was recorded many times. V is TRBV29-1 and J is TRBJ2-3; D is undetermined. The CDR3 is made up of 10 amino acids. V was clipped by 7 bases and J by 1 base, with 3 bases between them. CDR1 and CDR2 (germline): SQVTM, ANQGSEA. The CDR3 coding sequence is TGCAGCGCCCGCACAGATACGCAGTATTTT. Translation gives CSARTDTQYF.